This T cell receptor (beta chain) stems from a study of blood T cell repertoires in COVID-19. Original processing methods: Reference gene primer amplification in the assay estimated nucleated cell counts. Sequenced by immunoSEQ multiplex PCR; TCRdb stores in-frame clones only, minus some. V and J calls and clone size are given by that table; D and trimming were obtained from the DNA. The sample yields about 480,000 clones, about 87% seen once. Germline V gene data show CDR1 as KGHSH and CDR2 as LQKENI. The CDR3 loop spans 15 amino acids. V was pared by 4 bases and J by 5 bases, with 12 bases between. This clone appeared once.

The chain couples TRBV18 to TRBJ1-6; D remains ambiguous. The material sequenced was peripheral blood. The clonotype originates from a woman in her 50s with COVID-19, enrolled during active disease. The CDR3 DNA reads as TGTGCCAGCTCACTTCGTCGGGTTCATAATTCACCCCTCCACTTT. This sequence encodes CASSLRRVHNSPLHF. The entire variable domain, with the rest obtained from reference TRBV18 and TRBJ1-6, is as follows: NAGVMQNPRHLVRRRGQEARLRCSPMKGHSHVYWYRQLPEEGLKFMVYLQKENIIDESGMPKERFSAEFPKEGPSILRIQQVVRGDSAAYFCASSLRRVHNSPLHFGNGTRLTVT.